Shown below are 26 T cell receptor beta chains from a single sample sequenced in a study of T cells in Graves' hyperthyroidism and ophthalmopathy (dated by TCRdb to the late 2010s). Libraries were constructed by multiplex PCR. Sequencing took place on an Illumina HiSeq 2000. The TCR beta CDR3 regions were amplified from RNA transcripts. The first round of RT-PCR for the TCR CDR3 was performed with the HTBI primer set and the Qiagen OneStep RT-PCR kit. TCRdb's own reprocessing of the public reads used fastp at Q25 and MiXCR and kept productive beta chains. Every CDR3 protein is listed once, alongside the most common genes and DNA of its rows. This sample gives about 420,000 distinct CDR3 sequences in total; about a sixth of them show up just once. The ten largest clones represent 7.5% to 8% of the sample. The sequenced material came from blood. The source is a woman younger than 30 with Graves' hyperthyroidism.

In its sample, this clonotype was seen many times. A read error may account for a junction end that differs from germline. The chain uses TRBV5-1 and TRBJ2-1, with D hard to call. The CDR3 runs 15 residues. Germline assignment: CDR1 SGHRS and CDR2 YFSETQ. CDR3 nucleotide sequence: TGTGCCAGCAGTTTAGGGCTGAGCTCCTACAATGAGCAGTTCTTC. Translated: CASSLGLSSYNEQFF.

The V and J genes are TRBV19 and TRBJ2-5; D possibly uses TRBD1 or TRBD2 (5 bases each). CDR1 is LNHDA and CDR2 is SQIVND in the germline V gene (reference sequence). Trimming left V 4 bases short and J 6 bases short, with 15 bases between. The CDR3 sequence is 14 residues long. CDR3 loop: CASSTLGQGQTQYF. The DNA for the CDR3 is TGTGCCAGTAGTACACTAGGGCAGGGCCAGACCCAGTACTTC.

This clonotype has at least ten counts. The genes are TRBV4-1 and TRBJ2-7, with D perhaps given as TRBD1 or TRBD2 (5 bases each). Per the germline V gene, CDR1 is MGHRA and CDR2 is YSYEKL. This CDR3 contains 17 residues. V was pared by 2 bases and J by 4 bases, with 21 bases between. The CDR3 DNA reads TGCGCCAGCAGCCAAACCGGGACGGGGCTCGATTCGTACGAGCAGTACTTC. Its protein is CASSQTGTGLDSYEQYF.

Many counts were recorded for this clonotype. CDR3 residues: CASSVDRVVGYTF. The CDR3 DNA follows: TGTGCCAGCAGTGTGGACAGGGTCGTTGGCTACACCTTC. This chain connects TRBV6-1 to TRBJ1-2; TRBD1 agrees at 8 bases. Germline V gene lookup returns CDR1 MNHNS and CDR2 SASEGT. The CDR3 runs to 13 residues. After removal of 4 bases from V and 7 bases from J, the junction contained 5 bases not matched to a gene.

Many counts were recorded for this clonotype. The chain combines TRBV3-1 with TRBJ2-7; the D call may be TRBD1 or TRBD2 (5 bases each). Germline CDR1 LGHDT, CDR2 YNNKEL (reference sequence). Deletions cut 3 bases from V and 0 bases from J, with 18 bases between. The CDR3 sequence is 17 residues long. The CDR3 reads CASSHQRWGRSSYEQYF. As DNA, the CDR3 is TGTGCCAGCAGCCACCAGAGGTGGGGGAGAAGCTCCTACGAGCAGTACTTC.

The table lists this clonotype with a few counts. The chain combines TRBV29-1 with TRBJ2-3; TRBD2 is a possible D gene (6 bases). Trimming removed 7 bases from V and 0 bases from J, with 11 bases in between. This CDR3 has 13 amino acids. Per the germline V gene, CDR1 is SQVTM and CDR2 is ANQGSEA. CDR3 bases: TGCAGCGCCCTTGGGAGGAGCACAGATACGCAGTATTTT. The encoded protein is CSALGRSTDTQYF.

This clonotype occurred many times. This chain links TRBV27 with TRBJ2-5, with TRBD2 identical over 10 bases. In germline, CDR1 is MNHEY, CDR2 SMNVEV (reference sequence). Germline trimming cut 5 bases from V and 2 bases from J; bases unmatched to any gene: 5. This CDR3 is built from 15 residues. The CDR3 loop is CASSPGAGGQETQYF. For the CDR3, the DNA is TGTGCCAGCAGTCCGGGAGCGGGGGGGCAAGAGACCCAGTACTTC.

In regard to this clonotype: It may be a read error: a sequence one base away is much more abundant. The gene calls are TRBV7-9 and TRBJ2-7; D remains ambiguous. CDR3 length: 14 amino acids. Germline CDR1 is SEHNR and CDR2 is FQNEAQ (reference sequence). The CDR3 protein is CVSSTWGMPYEQYF. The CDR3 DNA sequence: TGTGTCAGCAGCACCTGGGGTATGCCCTACGAGCAGTACTTC.

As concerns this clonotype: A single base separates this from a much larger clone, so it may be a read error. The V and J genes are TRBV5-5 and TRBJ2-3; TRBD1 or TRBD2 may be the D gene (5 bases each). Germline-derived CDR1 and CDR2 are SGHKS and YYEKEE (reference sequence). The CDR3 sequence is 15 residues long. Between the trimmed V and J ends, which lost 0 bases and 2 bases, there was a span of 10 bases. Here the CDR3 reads CASSLGLGTTDTQYF. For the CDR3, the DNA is TGTGCCAGCAGCTTGGGGCTGGGGACCACAGATACGCAGTATTTT.

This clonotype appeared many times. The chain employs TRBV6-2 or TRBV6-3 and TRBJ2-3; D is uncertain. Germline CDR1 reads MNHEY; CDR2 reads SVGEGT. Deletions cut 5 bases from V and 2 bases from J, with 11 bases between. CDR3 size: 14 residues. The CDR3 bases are TGTGCCAGCAGTATTGTGTCCCTCACAGATACGCAGTATTTT. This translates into CASSIVSLTDTQYF.

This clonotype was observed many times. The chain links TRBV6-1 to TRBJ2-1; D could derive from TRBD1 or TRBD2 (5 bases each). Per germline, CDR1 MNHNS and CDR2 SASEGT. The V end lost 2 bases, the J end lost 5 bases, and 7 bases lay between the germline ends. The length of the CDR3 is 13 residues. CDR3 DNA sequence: TGTGCCAGCAGTGAAAGGGGAGACAATGAGCAGTTCTTC. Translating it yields CASSERGDNEQFF.

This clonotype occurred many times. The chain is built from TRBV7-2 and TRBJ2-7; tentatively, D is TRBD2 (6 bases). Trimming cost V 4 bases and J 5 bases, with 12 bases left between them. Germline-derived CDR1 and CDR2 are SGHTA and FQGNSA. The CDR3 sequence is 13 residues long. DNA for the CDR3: TGTGCCAGCAGCTACGGAGGGAAAAACGAGCAGTACTTC. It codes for CASSYGGKNEQYF.

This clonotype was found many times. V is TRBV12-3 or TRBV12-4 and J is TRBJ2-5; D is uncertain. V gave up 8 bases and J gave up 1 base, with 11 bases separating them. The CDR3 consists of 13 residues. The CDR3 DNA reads TGTGCCAGCCGATCAGACTTCCAAGAGACCCAGTACTTC. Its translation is CASRSDFQETQYF.

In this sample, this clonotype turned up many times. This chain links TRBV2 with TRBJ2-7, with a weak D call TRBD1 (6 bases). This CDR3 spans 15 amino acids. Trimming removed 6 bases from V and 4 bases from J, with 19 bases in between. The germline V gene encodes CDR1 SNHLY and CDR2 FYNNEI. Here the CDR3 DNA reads TGTGCCAGCAGCCTTACAGGGCGAATTTCTTACGAGCAGTACTTC. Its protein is CASSLTGRISYEQYF.

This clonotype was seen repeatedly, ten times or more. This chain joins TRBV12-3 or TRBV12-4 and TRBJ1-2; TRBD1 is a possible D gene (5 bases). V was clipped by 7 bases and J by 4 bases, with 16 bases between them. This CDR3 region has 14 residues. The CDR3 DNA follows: TGTGCCAGCACTTCGCAGGACATCGGCTATGGCTACACCTTC. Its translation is CASTSQDIGYGYTF.

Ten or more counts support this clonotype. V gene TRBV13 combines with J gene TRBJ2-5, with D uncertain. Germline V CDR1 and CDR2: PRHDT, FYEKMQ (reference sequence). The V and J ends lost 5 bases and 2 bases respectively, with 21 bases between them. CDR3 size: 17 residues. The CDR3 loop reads CASSPTKNRAPQETQYF. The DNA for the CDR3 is TGTGCCAGCAGCCCGACCAAGAATCGGGCCCCGCAAGAGACCCAGTACTTC.

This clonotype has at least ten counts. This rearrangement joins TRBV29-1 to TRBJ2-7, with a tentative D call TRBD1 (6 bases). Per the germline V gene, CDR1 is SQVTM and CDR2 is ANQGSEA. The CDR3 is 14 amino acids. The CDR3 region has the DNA TGCAGTGCCGGTACAGGACAGAATAACTACGAGCAGTACTTC. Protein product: CSAGTGQNNYEQYF.

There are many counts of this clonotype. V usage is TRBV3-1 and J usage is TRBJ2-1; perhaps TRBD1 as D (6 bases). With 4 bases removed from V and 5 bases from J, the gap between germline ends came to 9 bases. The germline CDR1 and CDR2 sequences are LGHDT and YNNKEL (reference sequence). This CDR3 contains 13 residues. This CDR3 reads CASSPQGDNEQFF. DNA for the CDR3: TGTGCCAGCAGCCCACAGGGAGACAATGAGCAGTTCTTC.

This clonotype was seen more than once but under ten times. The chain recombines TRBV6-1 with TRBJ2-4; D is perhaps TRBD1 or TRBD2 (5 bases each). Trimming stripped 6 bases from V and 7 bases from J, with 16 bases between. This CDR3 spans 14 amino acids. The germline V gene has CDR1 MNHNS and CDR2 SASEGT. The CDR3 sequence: CASRSGTRGNIQYF. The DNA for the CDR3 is TGTGCCAGCAGGTCCGGGACCCGAGGGAACATTCAGTACTTC.

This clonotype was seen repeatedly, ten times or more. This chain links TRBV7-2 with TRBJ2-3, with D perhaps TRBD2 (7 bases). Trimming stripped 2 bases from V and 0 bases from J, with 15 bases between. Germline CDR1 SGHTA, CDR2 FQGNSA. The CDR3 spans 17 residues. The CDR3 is CASSLTVGGASTDTQYF. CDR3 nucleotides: TGTGCCAGCAGCTTAACTGTAGGGGGGGCTAGCACAGATACGCAGTATTTT.

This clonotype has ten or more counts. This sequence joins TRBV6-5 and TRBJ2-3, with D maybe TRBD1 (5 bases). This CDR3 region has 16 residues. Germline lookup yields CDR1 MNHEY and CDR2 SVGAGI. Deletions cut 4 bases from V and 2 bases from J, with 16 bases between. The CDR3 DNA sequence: TGTGCCAGCAGTTCTTACGCAGGGCCCTACACAGATACGCAGTATTTT. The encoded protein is CASSSYAGPYTDTQYF.

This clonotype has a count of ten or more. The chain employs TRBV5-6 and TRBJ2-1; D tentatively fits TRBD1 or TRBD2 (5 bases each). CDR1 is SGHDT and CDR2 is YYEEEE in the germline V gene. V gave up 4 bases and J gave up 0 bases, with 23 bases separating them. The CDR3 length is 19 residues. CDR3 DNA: TGTGCCAGCAGCGCGGCCTATGGGGTGGGGACCAACTCCTACAATGAGCAGTTCTTC. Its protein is CASSAAYGVGTNSYNEQFF.

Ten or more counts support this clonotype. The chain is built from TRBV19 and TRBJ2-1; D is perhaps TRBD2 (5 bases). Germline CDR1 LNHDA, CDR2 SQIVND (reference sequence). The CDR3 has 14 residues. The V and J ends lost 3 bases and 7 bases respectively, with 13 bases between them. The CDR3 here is CASSILGARNEQFF. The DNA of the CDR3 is TGTGCCAGTAGTATCTTGGGAGCAAGGAATGAGCAGTTCTTC.

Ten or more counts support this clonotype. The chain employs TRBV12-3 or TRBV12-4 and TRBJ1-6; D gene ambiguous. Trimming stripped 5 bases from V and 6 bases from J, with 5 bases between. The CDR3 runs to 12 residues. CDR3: CASSAGNSPLHF. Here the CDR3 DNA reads TGTGCCAGCAGTGCCGGTAATTCACCCCTCCACTTT.

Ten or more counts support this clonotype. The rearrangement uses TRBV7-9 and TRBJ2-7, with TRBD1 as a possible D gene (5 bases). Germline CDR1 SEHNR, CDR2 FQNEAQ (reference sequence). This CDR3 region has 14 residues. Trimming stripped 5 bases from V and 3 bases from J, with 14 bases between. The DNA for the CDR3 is TGTGCCAGCAGCGGGGCCCCGTTACTCTACGAGCAGTACTTC. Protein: CASSGAPLLYEQYF.

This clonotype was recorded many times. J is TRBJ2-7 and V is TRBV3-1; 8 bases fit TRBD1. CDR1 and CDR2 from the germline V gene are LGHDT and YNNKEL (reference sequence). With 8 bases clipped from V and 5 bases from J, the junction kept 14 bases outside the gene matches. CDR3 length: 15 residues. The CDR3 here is CASEISGTGLNEQYF. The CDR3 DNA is TGTGCCAGCGAAATTTCCGGGACAGGCTTAAACGAGCAGTACTTC.